The T cell receptor (beta chain) described here comes from a study of CD8+CD57+ T cells in acquired aplastic anemia. Study context: On average, sorted CD4+ and CD8+ cells gave 3 to 3.5 ug of DNA.

Genomic DNA provided the template from which TCR beta VDJ and CDR3 profiles were obtained. TCRdb itself ran the reads through MiXCR, one entry per CDR3 protein. This repertoire shows 150,000 or so distinct CDR3 sequences, 52% found once; its top ten account for less than 15%. All patients picked for sequencing had shown, by flow cytometry, an expansion of CD8+CD57+ cells. Every patient had severe acquired aplastic anemia. Points on this clonotype: Its specificity is not known.

General study findings and limits: Comparison of patients with controls identified roughly 27 shared CD8+ CDR3 sequences.

The CDR3 contains 12 residues. Germline CDR1 is SGHTA and CDR2 is FQGNSA. V was shortened by 6 bases and J by 8 bases, with 11 bases between the two germline ends. The V call is TRBV7-2, the J call TRBJ2-1; tentative D call: TRBD2 (5 bases). This TCR derives from a human donor with aplastic anemia. The sample comprised sorted CD4+, CD8+, or CD8+CD57+ T cells (not recorded which) from PBMCs. The CDR3 nucleotides read TGTGCCAGCAGAGACTATAACTATGAGCAGTTCTTC. Its protein product is CASRDYNYEQFF.